This T cell receptor (beta chain) was sequenced for a study of cytomegalovirus exposure and HLA in healthy donors. The wider study: A preliminary data release comprised around 90 million unique TCRs obtained from HLA-typed donors.

The CDR3 sequence is 12 residues long. Trimming removed 3 bases at V and 10 bases at J, with 11 bases between. Germline V gives CDR1 SGHNT, CDR2 YYREEE (reference sequence). PCR involved 60 Vbeta and 13 Jbeta primers. Sequencing used immunoSEQ multiplex PCR; TCRdb keeps in-frame clones, though not all of them. This table has nearly 200,000 clones, 82% appearing once. The chain joins TRBV5-4 to TRBJ2-1, with D perhaps TRBD2 (6 bases). The material sequenced was PBMCs. This TCR was recovered from a boy between 2 and 10 years old in good health and CMV-seronegative. CDR3 coding DNA: TGTGCCAGCAGCTCCTGGACTAAAGAGCAGTTCTTC. Encoded protein: CASSSWTKEQFF.